The 17 T cell receptor beta chains below come from one sample, sequenced in a study of T cell responses to AZD1222 COVID-19 vaccine. Libraries were prepared by immunoSEQ multiplex PCR; TCRdb keeps only in-frame clonotypes and omits some of them. The repertoire holds some 110,000 clones, approximately 86% seen once, with roughly 3.3% in the top ten. Sequencing used peripheral blood, obtained 28 days after the second dose of the MenACWY control vaccine. Receptors were obtained from an adult who received the MenACWY meningococcal vaccine as a control.

The chain joins TRBV7-2 to TRBJ2-1; 8 bases agree with TRBD1. Trimming at V came to 7 bases and at J to 3 bases, leaving 5 bases not matched to a gene. Germline V gene lookup returns CDR1 SGHTA and CDR2 FQGNSA. CDR3 size: 14 residues. The CDR3 is CASILQGVYNEQFF. In nucleotides, the CDR3 is TGTGCCAGCATCCTACAGGGGGTCTACAATGAGCAGTTCTTC.

The rearrangement uses TRBV5-1 and TRBJ2-5; 9 bases map to TRBD1. The CDR3 loop spans 15 amino acids. J gave up 9 bases and V 0 bases, and 9 bases lay outside the gene matches. CDR1 and CDR2 (germline): SGHRS, YFSETQ. The CDR3 is CASSLGGTGSKSQYF. The CDR3 DNA sequence: TGCGCCAGCAGCTTGGGAGGGACAGGGAGTAAGTCCCAGTACTTC. Drawing the rest from reference TRBV5-1 and TRBJ2-5, the complete variable domain is KAGVTQTPRYLIKTRGQQVTLSCSPISGHRSVSWYQQTPGQGLQFLFEYFSETQRNKGNFPGRFSGRQFSNSRSEMNVSTLELGDSALYLCASSLGGTGSKSQYFGPGTRLLVL.

The V call is TRBV4-1, the J call TRBJ1-2, with TRBD1 matching over 7 bases. This CDR3 is built from 18 residues. V lost 3 bases to trimming and J lost 0 bases; unmatched junction nucleotides: 13. Per germline, CDR1 MGHRA and CDR2 YSYEKL. The CDR3 region is CASSQPPGQPRANYGYTF. The CDR3 DNA sequence: TGCGCCAGCAGCCAGCCTCCGGGACAGCCCCGAGCTAACTATGGCTACACCTTC.

The chain carries TRBV7-2 and TRBJ2-7; D might be TRBD1 (6 bases). CDR1 is SGHTA and CDR2 is FQGNSA in the germline V gene. This CDR3 has 15 residues. Trimming took off 2 bases at V and 0 bases at J, with 11 bases between the two ends. The CDR3 is CASSLQGISSYEQYF. In DNA, the CDR3 is TGTGCCAGCAGCTTACAGGGGATTAGCTCCTACGAGCAGTACTTC.

The chain carries TRBV28 and TRBJ1-6; 8 bases match TRBD1. V lost 5 bases and J lost 6; bases outside the gene matches: 9. Germline V lookup: CDR1 MDHEN, CDR2 SYDVKM. The CDR3 loop spans 16 amino acids. The CDR3: CASSKTGVPSNSPLHF. In DNA form, the CDR3 reads TGTGCCAGCAGTAAGACAGGGGTCCCATCTAATTCACCCCTCCACTTT.

The rearrangement uses TRBV4-1 and TRBJ1-6, with D hard to call. Trimming shortened V by 3 bases and J by 8 bases, and 14 bases separated the two germline ends. The CDR3 is 15 amino acids. Germline lookup yields CDR1 MGHRA and CDR2 YSYEKL. CDR3 sequence (DNA): TGCGCCAGCAGCCACCGGGCCCCCGGAGATTCACCCCTCCACTTT. It translates to CASSHRAPGDSPLHF.

The CDR3 nucleotides are TGTGCCAGCAGTCTATCAGGGGGTGGTTATGGCTACACCTTC. Protein sequence: CASSLSGGGYGYTF. This chain joins TRBV2 and TRBJ1-2; 7 bases are a match to TRBD1. Germline V gene data show CDR1 as SNHLY and CDR2 as FYNNEI. The CDR3 has 14 residues. V shed 5 bases, J shed 5 bases, and the junction held 8 bases outside the gene matches. Combining the CDR3 with reference TRBV2 and TRBJ1-2 gives the whole variable domain EPEVTQTPSHQVTQMGQEVILRCVPISNHLYFYWYRQILGQKVEFLVSFYNNEISEKSEIFDDQFSVERPDGSNFTLKIRSTKLEDSAMYFCASSLSGGGYGYTFGSGTRLTVV.

This clone was seen a handful of times. The rearrangement links TRBV6-5 to TRBJ2-2; 8 bases match TRBD1. Trimming at V came to 6 bases and at J to 7 bases, leaving 7 bases not matched to a gene. The CDR3 has 14 residues. Germline CDR1 is MNHEY and CDR2 is SVGAGI. CDR3 amino acids: CASRGTGRFGELFF. In DNA, the CDR3 is TGTGCCAGCAGGGGGACAGGACGGTTCGGGGAGCTGTTTTTT.

The rearrangement links TRBV5-4 to TRBJ1-2; weak D call: TRBD1 (5 bases). There are 16 residues in the CDR3. Deletions cut 0 bases from V and 1 base from J, with 13 bases between. The V gene's germline CDR1 is SGHNT and CDR2 YYREEE (reference sequence). The CDR3, as DNA: TGTGCCAGCAGCTTGGCAGCAGGGCCCTATAACTATGGCTACACCTTC. This sequence encodes CASSLAAGPYNYGYTF.

V gene TRBV19 combines with J gene TRBJ2-3; TRBD1 aligns across 7 bases. Per germline, CDR1 LNHDA and CDR2 SQIVND (reference sequence). This CDR3 has 18 residues. V trimming: 5 bases; J trimming: 2 bases; junction bases outside the gene matches: 16. The CDR3 loop reads CASSAVSILGGNTDTQYF. CDR3 nucleotide sequence: TGTGCCAGTAGTGCGGTCAGCATACTAGGGGGCAACACAGATACGCAGTATTTT.

This sequence joins TRBV29-1 and TRBJ1-4; TRBD1 might be the D (5 bases). CDR1 and CDR2 from the germline V gene are SQVTM and ANQGSEA. CDR3 length equals 13 residues. V dropped 7 bases and J dropped 3 bases, with 12 bases sitting between them. The CDR3 here is CSGAGSANEKLFF. The CDR3 bases are TGCAGCGGAGCAGGGTCAGCTAATGAAAAACTGTTTTTT.

The rearrangement uses TRBV7-2 and TRBJ1-5; 7 bases fit TRBD1. CDR1 is SGHTA and CDR2 is FQGNSA in the germline V gene. CDR3 length: 15 amino acids. Trimming removed 4 bases from V and 3 bases from J; junction bases left unmatched: 6. In DNA, the CDR3 is TGTGCCAGCAGCTCGGGACAGCTACCCAATCAGCCCCAGCATTTT. Residues: CASSSGQLPNQPQHF.

V is TRBV5-4 and J is TRBJ1-2; D uncertain. The CDR3 totals 13 residues. Germline CDR1 SGHNT, CDR2 YYREEE (reference sequence). Trimming pared 1 base from V and 6 bases from J, leaving 10 bases between. The CDR3 region has the DNA TGTGCCAGCAGCTTGCTTGGTCCGGATGGCTACACCTTC. Encoded protein: CASSLLGPDGYTF.

V and J are TRBV27 and TRBJ1-2; D is uncertain. Germline CDR1 reads MNHEY; CDR2 reads SMNVEV (reference sequence). Deletions cut 6 bases from V and 4 bases from J, with 18 bases between. CDR3 size: 15 residues. The CDR3 sequence: CASSLTGRTLYGYTF. The CDR3, as DNA: TGTGCCAGCAGCCTAACCGGACGGACCCTCTATGGCTACACCTTC.

V gene TRBV5-1 combines with J gene TRBJ2-7; 9 nucleotides line up with TRBD1. The CDR3 consists of 15 residues. Germline V gene sequence: CDR1 SGHRS, CDR2 YFSETQ. J was trimmed by 0 bases and V by 4 bases; bases with no gene match: 5. The CDR3, as DNA: TGCGCCAGCAGCCGTCGGACAGGGGACTCCTACGAGCAGTACTTC. This gives the protein CASSRRTGDSYEQYF.

The chain employs TRBV5-4 and TRBJ2-4, with D perhaps being TRBD1 or TRBD2 (5 bases each). The CDR3 runs 16 residues. V shed 0 bases and J shed 0 bases, with 10 bases lying between them. CDR1 is SGHNT, CDR2 YYREEE, per germline (reference sequence). The CDR3 reads CASSLDGGLAKNIQYF. CDR3 nucleotide sequence: TGTGCCAGCAGCTTGGATGGGGGTCTAGCCAAAAACATTCAGTACTTC.

This clone was seen a handful of times. The V call is TRBV4-3, the J call TRBJ1-1; no firm D call. The CDR3 has 15 residues. The V end lost 0 bases, the J end lost 6 bases, and 14 bases lay between the germline ends. Germline V gene lookup returns CDR1 LGHNA and CDR2 YSLEER. The CDR3 nucleotides read TGCGCCAGCAGCCAAGAAGTCGGCAGGCTCCCTGAAGCTTTCTTT. It specifies CASSQEVGRLPEAFF.